This T cell receptor beta chain stems from a study of neoadjuvant nivolumab and ipilimumab in lung cancer. The table came from immunoSEQ multiplex PCR; TCRdb's copy has only in-frame clones and leaves some out. The table shows fewer than 20,000 clones, with 85% to 90% occurring only once. This CDR3 is 19 amino acids long. The germline V gene encodes CDR1 SGHRS and CDR2 YFSETQ. The V gene end was trimmed by 0 bases and the J gene end by 4 bases; junction bases not matched to a gene: 12. The material was peripheral blood, obtained before neoadjuvant nivolumab, alone or with ipilimumab. This TCR was sampled from an adult with non-small cell lung cancer. V is TRBV5-1 and J is TRBJ2-3, with 12 bases lining up with TRBD2. In nucleotides, the CDR3 is TGCGCCAGCAGCTTGGGGGGACTAGCGGGCCCTTATGGGGCAGATACGCAGTATTTT. Encoded protein: CASSLGGLAGPYGADTQYF.